This T cell receptor (beta chain) stems from a study of cytomegalovirus exposure and HLA in healthy donors. About the research overall: Researchers found that roughly 81% of fewer than 450 genotyped donors fell within the Caucasian-associated ancestry cluster. Whole-study findings and limits: The classifier, whose performance was assessed in both the original and validation cohorts, reportedly diagnosed cytomegalovirus status with high specificity and sensitivity. In vitro experiments confirmed that three CMV-associated chains were specific for CMV antigens. Roughly uniform sequencing depth across donors was assumed, possibly incorrectly.

The PCR was carried out with 60 Vbeta primers and 13 Jbeta primers. Some clones are missing from TCRdb's copy, which holds only in-frame ones; the method was immunoSEQ multiplex PCR. The profile covers about 150,000 clones, with 80% to 90% appearing a single time and roughly 2.3% taken by the ten largest. V was pared by 0 bases and J by 7 bases, with 7 bases of the junction left unmatched. The CDR3 is made up of 15 amino acids. Per germline, CDR1 LGHNA and CDR2 YSLEER. As to this clone: Its antigen is unknown.

Sequenced input: PBMCs. This clonotype originated in a woman between 18 and 29 years old in good health and CMV-seronegative. The chain is built from TRBV4-3 and TRBJ2-5, with 8 bases that match TRBD1. In DNA, the CDR3 is TGCGCCAGCAGCCAAGATAGGGGACAGGAAGGGACCCAGTACTTC. Translated: CASSQDRGQEGTQYF.